The sequence of this TCR beta chain was determined in a study of T-cell reconstitution after alpha-beta-depleted transplantation in children. This clonotype occurred many times. Its antigen is not identified. V dropped 0 bases and J dropped 4; count of bases not matched to a gene: 8. Per the germline V gene, CDR1 is DFQATT and CDR2 is SNEGSKA (reference sequence). The CDR3 has 15 amino acids. As it was prepared, the TCRbeta library received unique molecular identifiers. TCRdb re-derived calls from the PCR reads in MiXCR, one entry per CDR3 protein. The repertoire has 600,000 to 700,000 distinct CDR3 sequences, around 12% of them found once; the top ten carry 0.79%. Study-wide results and limits: Alpha-beta T cells present about two months after transplant were reported to originate from several hundred expanded graft clones. T-cell numbers and diversity one year post-transplant derived largely from freshly generated T cells.

The chain uses TRBV20-1 and TRBJ2-5; 7 bases are a match to TRBD2. This clonotype was sampled from a girl aged 2 to 9 with congenital amegakaryocytic thrombocytopenia, due to receive a stem cell transplant. Sequencing used PBMCs, obtained before TCRalphabeta/CD19-depleted stem cell transplant. CDR3 sequence (DNA): TGCAGTGCTAGAGACAGTGGCGGGAGTTTAGAGACCCAGTACTTC. This gives the protein CSARDSGGSLETQYF.